A single sample gave rise to the 5 T cell receptor beta chains below, sequenced in a study of shared clonotypes between healthy human individuals. The assay was immunoSEQ multiplex PCR, and TCRdb's table has in-frame clones only and misses some. Of about 980,000 clones detected, over 60% appear once; the ten largest clones hold nearly 1.5%. Source material: memory CD4+ T cells sorted from blood. The subset was: CD45RA-negative fraction. These receptors all stem from a man younger than 30 in good health.

The gene calls are TRBV15 and TRBJ2-2; TRBD1 matches 11 bases. V was clipped by 0 bases and J by 4 bases; unmatched bases: 4. This CDR3 is 17 amino acids long. CDR1 and CDR2 from the germline V gene are LNHNV and YYDKDF (reference sequence). CDR3 protein: CATSREGTGGFTGELFF. In nucleotides, the CDR3 is TGTGCCACCAGCAGAGAAGGGACAGGGGGTTTCACCGGGGAGCTGTTTTTT.

The chain employs TRBV5-6 and TRBJ2-7; TRBD1 matches at 11 bases. CDR1 and CDR2 (germline): SGHDT, YYEEEE. The CDR3 runs to 15 residues. Trimming cost V 4 bases and J 3 bases; bases outside gene matches: 6. CDR3 sequence: CASSPWDRGFYEQYF. DNA of the CDR3: TGTGCCAGCAGCCCCTGGGACAGGGGGTTCTACGAGCAGTACTTC.

This sequence joins TRBV5-1 and TRBJ1-5; 7 bases agree with TRBD1. The germline V gene encodes CDR1 SGHRS and CDR2 YFSETQ. The V and J ends lost 5 bases and 6 bases, in that order; junction bases with no gene match: 11. The CDR3 spans 15 residues. As DNA, the CDR3 is TGCGCCAGCAGGCGCAATACAGGGGAGGGTCAGCCCCAGCATTTT. It codes for CASRRNTGEGQPQHF.

J is TRBJ2-7 and V is TRBV4-1, with 8 bases identical to TRBD1. Per germline, CDR1 MGHRA and CDR2 YSYEKL. The CDR3 extends over 16 amino acids. The V and J ends lost 3 bases and 5 bases, in that order; junction bases with no gene match: 12. The DNA of the CDR3 is TGCGCCAGCAGCCAGACCGTACAGGGGGTTCTTGACGAGCAGTACTTC. It encodes CASSQTVQGVLDEQYF.

The V call is TRBV28, the J call TRBJ2-7; D remains ambiguous. The germline V and J ends were trimmed by 3 bases and 1 base, with 7 bases remaining between them. This CDR3 spans 13 amino acids. Germline V gives CDR1 MDHEN, CDR2 SYDVKM. The CDR3 bases are TGTGCCAGCAGTTTTTCAAAGTCCTACGAGCAGTACTTC. Its protein product is CASSFSKSYEQYF.